This T cell receptor (beta chain) was sequenced in a study of T-cell reconstitution after alpha-beta-depleted transplantation in children. Unique molecular identifiers tagged the TCRbeta library. TCRdb called the PCR reads again in MiXCR, with one record for every CDR3 protein. The sample records 250,000 to 350,000 distinct CDR3 sequences, roughly 9.5% being singletons. This clonotype was detected many times. The ends lost 7 bases at V and 4 bases at J; junction bases unmatched: 6. This CDR3 has 14 amino acids. Sequencing used PBMCs from the stem cell graft donor, obtained from the stem cell graft. This TCR came from a human donor who donated a stem cell graft to a child with SCID. The chain carries TRBV12-3 or TRBV12-4 and TRBJ2-7; 11 bases agree with TRBD1. DNA for the CDR3: TGTGCCAGCAAACCCGGGACAGGGGGTTACGAGCAGTACTTC. This gives the protein CASKPGTGGYEQYF.